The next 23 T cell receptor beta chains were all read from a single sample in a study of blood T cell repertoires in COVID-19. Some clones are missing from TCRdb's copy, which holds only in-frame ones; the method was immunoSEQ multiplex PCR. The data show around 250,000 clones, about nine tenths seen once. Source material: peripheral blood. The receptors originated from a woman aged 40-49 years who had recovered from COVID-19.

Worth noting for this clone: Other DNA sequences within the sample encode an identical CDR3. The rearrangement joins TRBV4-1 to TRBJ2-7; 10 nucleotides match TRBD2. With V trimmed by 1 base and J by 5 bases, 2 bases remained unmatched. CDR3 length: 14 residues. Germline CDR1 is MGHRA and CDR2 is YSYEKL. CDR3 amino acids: CASSQGLAGDEQYF. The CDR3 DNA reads TGCGCCAGCAGCCAAGGGCTAGCGGGAGACGAGCAGTACTTC.

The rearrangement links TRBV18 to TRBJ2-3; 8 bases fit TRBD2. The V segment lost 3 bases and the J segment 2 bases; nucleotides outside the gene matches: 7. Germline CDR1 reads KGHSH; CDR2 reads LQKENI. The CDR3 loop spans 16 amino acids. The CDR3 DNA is TGTGCCAGCTCACCCGCGGGAGGCCACAACACAGATACGCAGTATTTT. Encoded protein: CASSPAGGHNTDTQYF. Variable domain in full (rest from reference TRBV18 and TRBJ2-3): NAGVMQNPRHLVRRRGQEARLRCSPMKGHSHVYWYRQLPEEGLKFMVYLQKENIIDESGMPKERFSAEFPKEGPSILRIQQVVRGDSAAYFCASSPAGGHNTDTQYFGPGTRLTVL.

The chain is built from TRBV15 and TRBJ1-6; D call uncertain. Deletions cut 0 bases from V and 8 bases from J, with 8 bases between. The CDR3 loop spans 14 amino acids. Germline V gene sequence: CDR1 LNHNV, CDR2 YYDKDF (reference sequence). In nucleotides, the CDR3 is TGTGCCACCAGCAGAGACGGTCTGTATTCACCCCTCCACTTT. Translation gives CATSRDGLYSPLHF.

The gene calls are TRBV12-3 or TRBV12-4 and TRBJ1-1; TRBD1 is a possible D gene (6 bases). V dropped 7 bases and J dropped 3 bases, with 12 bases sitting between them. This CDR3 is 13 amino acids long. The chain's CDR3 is CASNLGQHTEAFF. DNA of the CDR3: TGTGCCAGCAATCTCGGACAGCACACTGAAGCTTTCTTT.

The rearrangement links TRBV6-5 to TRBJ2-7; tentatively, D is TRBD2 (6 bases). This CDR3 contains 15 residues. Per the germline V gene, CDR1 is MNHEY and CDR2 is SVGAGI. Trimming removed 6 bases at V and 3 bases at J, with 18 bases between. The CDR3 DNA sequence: TGTGCCAGCAGCATCAGTACGGGGGTAGTCTACGAGCAGTACTTC. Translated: CASSISTGVVYEQYF.

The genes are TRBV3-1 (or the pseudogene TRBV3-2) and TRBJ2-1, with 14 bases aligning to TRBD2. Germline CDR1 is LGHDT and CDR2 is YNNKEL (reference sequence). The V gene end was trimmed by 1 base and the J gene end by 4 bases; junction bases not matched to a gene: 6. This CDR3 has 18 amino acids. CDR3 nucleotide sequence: TGTGCCAGCAGCCAAGGACTAGCGGGAGGGGAGCTATACAATGAGCAGTTCTTC. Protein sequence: CASSQGLAGGELYNEQFF.

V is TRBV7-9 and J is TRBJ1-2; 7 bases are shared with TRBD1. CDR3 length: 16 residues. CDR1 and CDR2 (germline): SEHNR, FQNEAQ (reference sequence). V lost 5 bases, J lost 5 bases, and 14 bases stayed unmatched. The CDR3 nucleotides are TGTGCCAGCAGCCGACCGACAGGGCCTGGAAGATATGGCTACACCTTC. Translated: CASSRPTGPGRYGYTF.

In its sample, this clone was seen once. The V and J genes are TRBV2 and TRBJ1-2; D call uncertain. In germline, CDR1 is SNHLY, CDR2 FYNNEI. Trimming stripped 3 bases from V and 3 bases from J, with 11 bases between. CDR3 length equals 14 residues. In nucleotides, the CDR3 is TGTGCCAGCAGTGATCACGGAGAGGACTATGGCTACACCTTC. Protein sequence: CASSDHGEDYGYTF.

CDR3 sequence (DNA): TGTGCCAGCAGTACCGGACAGTCGGGTGAAAAACTGTTTTTT. Its protein is CASSTGQSGEKLFF. The chain combines TRBV6-5 with TRBJ1-4; maybe TRBD1 (6 bases). The V gene lost 5 bases and the J gene lost 7 bases, with 14 bases spanning the gap. Germline-derived CDR1 and CDR2 are MNHEY and SVGAGI. This CDR3 comprises 14 residues.

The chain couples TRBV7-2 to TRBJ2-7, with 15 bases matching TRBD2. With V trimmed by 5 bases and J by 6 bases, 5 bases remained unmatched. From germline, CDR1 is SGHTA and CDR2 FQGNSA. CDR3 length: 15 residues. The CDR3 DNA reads TGTGCCAGCAGCCCGGGACTAGCGGGAGGAGGCGAGCAGTACTTC. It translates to CASSPGLAGGGEQYF.

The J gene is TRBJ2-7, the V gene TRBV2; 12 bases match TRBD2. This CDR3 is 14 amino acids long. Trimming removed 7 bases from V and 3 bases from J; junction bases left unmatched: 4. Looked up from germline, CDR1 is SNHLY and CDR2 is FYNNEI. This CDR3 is CASKRLAGVYEQYF. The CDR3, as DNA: TGTGCCAGCAAGAGACTAGCGGGGGTCTACGAGCAGTACTTC.

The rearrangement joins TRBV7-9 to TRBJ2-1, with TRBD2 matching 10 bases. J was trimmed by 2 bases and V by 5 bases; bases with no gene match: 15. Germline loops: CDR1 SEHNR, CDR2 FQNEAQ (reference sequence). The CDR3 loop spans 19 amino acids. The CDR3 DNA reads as TGTGCCAGCAGCGGATGGACAGACTCCGGGACTAGCGCCTACAATGAGCAGTTCTTC. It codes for CASSGWTDSGTSAYNEQFF.

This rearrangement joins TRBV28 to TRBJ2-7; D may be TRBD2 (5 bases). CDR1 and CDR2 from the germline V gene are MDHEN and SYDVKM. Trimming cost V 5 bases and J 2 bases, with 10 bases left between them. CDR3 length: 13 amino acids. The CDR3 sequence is CASSEDWPYEQYF. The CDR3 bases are TGTGCCAGCAGTGAGGACTGGCCCTACGAGCAGTACTTC.

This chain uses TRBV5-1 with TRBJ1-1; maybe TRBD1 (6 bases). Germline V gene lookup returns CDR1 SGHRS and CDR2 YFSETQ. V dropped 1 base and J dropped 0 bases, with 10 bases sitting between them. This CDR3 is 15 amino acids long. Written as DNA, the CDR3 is TGCGCCAGCAGCTTGCAGGGGACTATGAACACTGAAGCTTTCTTT. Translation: CASSLQGTMNTEAFF.

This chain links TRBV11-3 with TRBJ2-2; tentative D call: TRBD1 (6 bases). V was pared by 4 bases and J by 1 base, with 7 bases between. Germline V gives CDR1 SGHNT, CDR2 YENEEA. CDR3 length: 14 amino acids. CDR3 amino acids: CASSSGQNTGELFF. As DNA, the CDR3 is TGTGCCAGCAGCTCGGGACAGAACACCGGGGAGCTGTTTTTT.

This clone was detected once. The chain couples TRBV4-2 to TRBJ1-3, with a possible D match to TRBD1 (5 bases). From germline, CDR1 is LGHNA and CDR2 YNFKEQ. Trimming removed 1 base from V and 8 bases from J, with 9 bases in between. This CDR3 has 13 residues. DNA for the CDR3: TGTGCCAGCAGCCAAGTGCGGGGGGACACCATATATTTT. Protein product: CASSQVRGDTIYF.

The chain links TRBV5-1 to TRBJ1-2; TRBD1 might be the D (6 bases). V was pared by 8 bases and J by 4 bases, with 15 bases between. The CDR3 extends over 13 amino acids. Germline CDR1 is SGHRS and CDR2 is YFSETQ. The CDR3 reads CASTTGMTYGYTF. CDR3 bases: TGCGCCAGTACAACAGGGATGACCTATGGCTACACCTTC.

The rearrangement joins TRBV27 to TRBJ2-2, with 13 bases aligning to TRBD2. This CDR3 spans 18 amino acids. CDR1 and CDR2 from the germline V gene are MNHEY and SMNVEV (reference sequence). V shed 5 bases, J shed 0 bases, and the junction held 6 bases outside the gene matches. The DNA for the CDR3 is TGTGCCAGCAGTCCGACTAGCGGGAGGTCCCCGAACACCGGGGAGCTGTTTTTT. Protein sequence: CASSPTSGRSPNTGELFF.

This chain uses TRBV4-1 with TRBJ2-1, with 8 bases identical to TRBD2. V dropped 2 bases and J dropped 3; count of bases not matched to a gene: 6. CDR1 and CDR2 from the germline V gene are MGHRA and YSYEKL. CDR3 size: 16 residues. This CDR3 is CASSQPREGLYNEQFF. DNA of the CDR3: TGCGCCAGCAGCCAACCCCGGGAGGGCCTCTACAATGAGCAGTTCTTC.

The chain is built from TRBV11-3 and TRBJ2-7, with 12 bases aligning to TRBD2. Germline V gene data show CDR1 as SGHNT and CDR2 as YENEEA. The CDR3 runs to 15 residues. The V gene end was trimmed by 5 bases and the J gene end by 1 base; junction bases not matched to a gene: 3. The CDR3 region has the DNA TGTGCCAGCAGCCCCGGGACTAGCGGGTCCTACGAGCAGTACTTC. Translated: CASSPGTSGSYEQYF.

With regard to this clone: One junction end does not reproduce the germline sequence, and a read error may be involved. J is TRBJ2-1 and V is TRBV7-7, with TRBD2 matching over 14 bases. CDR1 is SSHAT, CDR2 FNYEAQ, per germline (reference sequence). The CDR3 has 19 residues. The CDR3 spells CASSLGGTSGSGAYNEQFF. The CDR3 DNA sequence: TGTGCTAGCAGCTTAGGGGGGACTAGCGGGAGCGGTGCCTACAATGAGCAGTTCTTC.

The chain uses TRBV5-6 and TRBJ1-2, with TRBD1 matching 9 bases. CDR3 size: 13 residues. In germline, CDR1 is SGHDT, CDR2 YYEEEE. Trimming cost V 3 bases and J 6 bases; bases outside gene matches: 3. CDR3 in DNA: TGTGCCAGCAGCTGGGGGACAGGGAATGGCTACACCTTC. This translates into CASSWGTGNGYTF.

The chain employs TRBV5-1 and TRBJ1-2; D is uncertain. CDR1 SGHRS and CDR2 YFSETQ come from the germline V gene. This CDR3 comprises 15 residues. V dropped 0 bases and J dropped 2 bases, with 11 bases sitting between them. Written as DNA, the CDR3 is TGCGCCAGCAGCTTGGATCTACTAAGCAACTATGGCTACACCTTC. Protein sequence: CASSLDLLSNYGYTF.